The 3 T cell receptor beta chains below were found in one sample sequenced in a study of blood T cell repertoires in COVID-19. The repertoire was sequenced with immunoSEQ multiplex PCR; TCRdb's copy has only in-frame clones and lacks some. The top ten clones hold more than 9.5% of a sample with more than 65,000 clones, 82% of them seen once. Material: peripheral blood. The receptor set was obtained from a woman older than 75 with acute or convalescent COVID-19.

DNA of the CDR3: TGTGCCAGCAGTCCTTCGGACAGGCGGAACACTGAAGCTTTCTTT. Amino acids: CASSPSDRRNTEAFF. The V and J genes are TRBV2 and TRBJ1-1; 7 nucleotides match TRBD1. This CDR3 has 15 amino acids. Germline assignment: CDR1 SNHLY and CDR2 FYNNEI. V trimming: 5 bases; J trimming: 1 base; junction bases outside the gene matches: 7.

This clone turned up a few times. J is TRBJ2-1 and V is TRBV19, with a weak D call TRBD2 (6 bases). V was clipped by 7 bases and J by 2 bases, with 18 bases between them. This CDR3 has 16 amino acids. The germline CDR1 and CDR2 sequences are LNHDA and SQIVND (reference sequence). CDR3 amino acids: CASTSSGRGAYNEQFF. DNA of the CDR3: TGTGCCAGTACTAGCTCCGGGCGGGGAGCCTACAATGAGCAGTTCTTC.

This clone was recorded once. V and J are TRBV10-1 and TRBJ2-6; tentative D call: TRBD2 (6 bases). The V gene's germline CDR1 is WNHNN and CDR2 SYGVQD (reference sequence). CDR3 length: 18 amino acids. With 7 bases removed from V and 1 base from J, the gap between germline ends came to 20 bases. The CDR3 DNA follows: TGCGCCAGCAACCTTCCCGGGCGGGGACCTTCTGGGGCCAACGTCCTGACTTTC. It yields the protein CASNLPGRGPSGANVLTF.